This T cell receptor beta chain is from a study of cytomegalovirus exposure and HLA in healthy donors. In the study overall: An analysis done earlier identified 117 million unique TCR beta sequences from roughly 190 million T cells. Study outcomes and limitations: Per published reports, the classifier diagnosed cytomegalovirus status with high specificity and sensitivity.

With respect to this clone: The antigen remains undetermined.

Germline V gene lookup returns CDR1 LGHNA and CDR2 YNFKEQ. This CDR3 region has 14 residues. The V segment lost 3 bases and the J segment 4 bases; nucleotides outside the gene matches: 4. Primers for the PCR totalled 60 Vbeta and 13 Jbeta. The table came from immunoSEQ multiplex PCR; TCRdb's copy has only in-frame clones and leaves some out. The profile covers under 200,000 clones, with over 70% appearing a single time and 2.5% to 3% taken by the ten largest. Sequenced material: PBMCs. The source is a woman aged 45 to 65 in good health and CMV-seropositive. The chain combines TRBV4-2 with TRBJ2-5; 8 bases map to TRBD2. The CDR3 nucleotides are TGTGCCAGCAGCCAGTCCGGGACTAGAGAGACCCAGTACTTC. Amino acid sequence: CASSQSGTRETQYF.